A selection of T cell receptor beta chains follows, all from one sample in a study of OX40 agonist ivuxolimab in advanced cancers. TCRdb's copy holds only in-frame clones and misses some; the assay was immunoSEQ multiplex PCR. This sample yields over 90,000 clones, of which 70% to 90% are seen a single time; roughly 2.1% belongs to the top ten. The input for sequencing was CD4+ or CD8+ T cells sorted from blood, taken in a trial of the OX40 agonist ivuxolimab. The receptors come from an adult with an advanced solid tumor such as melanoma, head and neck, liver or kidney cancer. Both conserved end residues are part of each CDR3. A D gene is named only where the DNA matches it firmly. Clone size appears in some rows only: once, few, many, or a class for an expanded clone.

d_call | j_call | v_call | clone_size | cdr3_aa | cdr3_nt
. | TRBJ2-4 | TRBV21-1 | . | CASSRLGRGDIQYF | TGTGCCAGCAGCAGGCTGGGCAGGGGGGACATTCAGTACTTC
. | TRBJ2-7 | TRBV6-1 | . | CASSEVTGSSYEQYF | TGTGCCAGCAGTGAAGTAACAGGGAGCTCCTACGAGCAGTACTTC
. | TRBJ1-5 | TRBV28 | once | CASSLTPPPRPQHF | TGTGCCAGCAGTTTAACCCCTCCGCCCAGGCCCCAGCATTTT
. | TRBJ1-3 | TRBV15 | . | CATSRGYSDSSGNTIYF | TGTGCCACCAGCAGAGGCTATTCGGATAGCTCTGGAAACACCATATATTTT
. | TRBJ2-5 | TRBV18 | . | CASSPPGGRGETQYF | TGTGCCAGCTCACCACCGGGGGGGCGCGGCGAGACCCAGTACTTC
TRBD1 | TRBJ1-2 | TRBV2 | . | CASSEFGQAGGYTF | TGTGCCAGCAGTGAATTCGGACAGGCCGGGGGCTACACCTTC
TRBD1 | TRBJ1-1 | TRBV10-3 | . | CAISENPTGDTEAFF | TGTGCCATCAGTGAGAACCCCACAGGGGACACTGAAGCTTTCTTT
TRBD2 | TRBJ2-2 | TRBV19 | . | CASSVLAGAGELFF | TGTGCCAGTAGTGTGTTAGCGGGAGCCGGGGAGCTGTTTTTT
TRBD2 | TRBJ2-1 | TRBV5-4 | . | CASSLGGTSVGNEQFF | TGTGCCAGCAGCTTGGGGGGGACTAGCGTCGGCAATGAGCAGTTCTTC
TRBD2 | TRBJ2-1 | TRBV9 | . | CASSVGQGGLAGEDEQFF | TGTGCCAGCAGCGTAGGACAGGGGGGACTAGCGGGTGAAGATGAGCAGTTCTTC
. | TRBJ2-1 | TRBV7-6 | . | CASSRGLPASYNEQFF | TGTGCCAGCAGCAGGGGACTCCCAGCCTCCTACAATGAGCAGTTCTTC
TRBD1 | TRBJ1-2 | TRBV6-6 | . | CASRPDREDYTF | TGTGCCAGCAGACCGGACAGGGAAGACTACACCTTC
. | TRBJ1-5 | TRBV7-9 | . | CASSLGPGSAQPQHF | TGTGCCAGCAGCTTAGGGCCCGGGTCGGCGCAGCCCCAGCATTTT
. | TRBJ2-2 | TRBV11-2 | . | CASSLPSRPGELFF | TGTGCCAGCAGCCTGCCCTCTCGCCCCGGGGAGCTGTTTTTT
TRBD2 | TRBJ2-1 | TRBV18 | . | CASRSRGSTSGSENEQFF | TGTGCCAGCCGCTCGAGGGGATCCACTAGCGGGAGTGAAAATGAGCAGTTCTTC
. | TRBJ2-5 | TRBV14 | . | CASSPGRSPLQTQYF | TGTGCCAGCAGCCCGGGACGTAGTCCTTTACAGACCCAGTACTTC
. | TRBJ1-6 | TRBV5-1 | once | CASKSGTDNSPLHF | TGCGCCAGCAAATCCGGGACGGACAATTCACCCCTCCACTTT
. | TRBJ1-1 | TRBV7-9 | . | CANSRGDTEAFF | TGTGCCAACAGCCGGGGGGACACTGAAGCTTTCTTT
. | TRBJ1-1 | TRBV5-1 | . | CASSLDRIENTEAFF | TGCGCCAGCAGCTTGGACAGGATCGAGAACACTGAAGCTTTCTTT
. | TRBJ1-4 | TRBV5-1 | few | CASSSTGTLNEKLFF | TGCGCCAGCAGCTCAACCGGGACCCTTAATGAAAAACTGTTTTTT
. | TRBJ2-5 | TRBV5-8 | . | CASSLTDQETQYF | TGTGCCAGCAGCTTGACGGACCAAGAGACCCAGTACTTC
TRBD1 | TRBJ1-2 | TRBV13 | . | CASSLEGGNGYTF | TGTGCCAGCAGCTTAGAAGGGGGCAATGGCTACACCTTC
. | TRBJ2-3 | TRBV7-2 | . | CASSLAGGTDTQYF | TGTGCCAGCAGCTTAGCGGGAGGCACAGATACGCAGTATTTT
. | TRBJ1-1 | TRBV4-1 | . | CASSPTLRYTEAFF | TGCGCCAGCAGCCCGACACTGAGGTACACTGAAGCTTTCTTT
. | TRBJ1-1 | TRBV18 | . | CASSPTGTTEAFF | TGTGCCAGCTCACCGACGGGGACCACTGAAGCTTTCTTT
. | TRBJ2-5 | TRBV2 | . | CASAVYETQYF | TGTGCCAGCGCAGTGTATGAGACCCAGTACTTC
. | TRBJ1-2 | TRBV15 | . | CATSSRVDGYTF | TGTGCCACCAGCTCCAGGGTGGACGGCTACACCTTC
. | TRBJ2-5 | TRBV30 | . | CAWSYGGSGQETQYF | TGTGCCTGGAGTTATGGGGGCTCGGGGCAAGAGACCCAGTACTTC
TRBD2 | TRBJ2-1 | TRBV7-7 | . | CASSFGPSGDEQFF | TGTGCTAGCAGCTTTGGGCCTAGCGGCGATGAGCAGTTCTTC
. | TRBJ2-3 | TRBV27 | . | CASSFRSTDTQYF | TGTGCCAGCAGTTTTCGTTCCACAGATACGCAGTATTTT
. | TRBJ2-7 | TRBV27 | . | CASSFGPFVGGPNEQYF | TGTGCCAGCAGTTTTGGGCCTTTTGTGGGGGGCCCCAACGAGCAGTACTTC